This record looks at one T cell receptor beta chain sequence and its context. No cognate antigen has been identified for it. Base qualities are not recorded, but no much larger clone differs from it by a single base. Sequences MNHEY (CDR1) and SVGAGI (CDR2) are obtained from the germline V gene. The CDR3 has 14 amino acids, counting the end cysteine and phenylalanine. Left in the record is the CDR3 DNA by itself, 42 bases read in frame from the first base. V and J are truncated by 7 bases and 5 bases respectively, leaving an intervening sequence of 17 bases. This sample was taken from a study of blood T cell repertoires in COVID-19 (dated by TCRdb to 2019 to 2021). Background for the entire study: Samples covering the acute and convalescent phases of COVID-19 were provided by collaborators in the United States, Italy and Spain. Where available, HLA class I and class II types were taken from metadata supplied by the sample provider and were not determined by assay-based typing. Nearly every sample came with metadata listing a de-identified subject ID, COVID-19 status, age in years and sex. Deeply sampled blood TCRbeta repertoires from subjects exposed to, actively infected with, or recovered from COVID-19 were included in the dataset. The samples were drawn from two sources: the first 160 participants of the ongoing ImmuneRACE study, and 950 to 1,500 subjects contributed by 6 global collaborators. The repertoires were released in a freely available public database meant as a resource for research on the immune response to SARS-CoV-2. The material from the prospective study consisted of cDNA or gDNA derived from T cells, B-cell-depleted T cells, or PBMCs.

At one collaborating source in Seattle, patients were enrolled during active infection and were followed longitudinally through the course of disease. The collaborating institutions used their own protocols to collect whole blood in K2EDTA tubes. Collaborator samples were shipped for TCRbeta analysis as frozen whole blood, isolated PBMCs, or DNA extracted from either sample type. TCRbeta CDR3 regions were amplified from genomic DNA using the immunoSEQ Assay, a bias-controlled multiplex PCR. The authors processed their data as follows. Nucleated cell counts per sample were estimated from amplification of reference gene primers within the assay. Sequence reads were collapsed and filtered to measure the absolute abundance of every unique TCRbeta CDR3 rearrangement. For each sample, productive Simpson clonality was calculated as the square root of Simpson's diversity index over productive rearrangements. Drawn from immuneACCESS, this table holds only the in-frame rearrangements with V and J called that TCRdb kept. Clones are partly lost; checked studies trace under half to an unresolved V gene and leave the rest unexplained. The D gene and trimming were derived from the DNA, and the V and J assignments and clone size from that table. This sample gives about 170,000 clones in total; around 85% of them show up just once. About 6.9% of the sample lies in the top ten.

On the study overall, not on this receptor specifically: Clinical and demographic metadata were provided uncurated, with the amount varying by source and participant.

Recombination connected TRBV6-5 to TRBJ1-1; the D gene is not confidently resolved. This clonotype was sampled from an elderly man with COVID-19, enrolled during active disease. Sequences were obtained from peripheral blood. CDR3 reads: CASIPTPGVTEAFF. Here is the DNA: TGTGCCAGCATCCCTACCCCGGGAGTAACTGAAGCTTTCTTT.